The 8 T cell receptor beta chains presented below share a single source sample, sequenced in a study of breast tumors, draining lymph nodes, adjacent tissues. Breast cancer patients provided tissue from their axillary draining lymph nodes. Each CDR3 protein gets one entry after TCRdb re-called the multiplex PCR reads with MiXCR. The data contain approximately 230,000 distinct CDR3 sequences, about 34% of them singletons. The sequenced sample was axillary lymph node tissue. Receptors originate from a female donor with breast cancer. Some clones in this sample may be carry-over from other donors' samples.

This clonotype came up once. The chain's CDR3 is CASSQMGQGQNQFAQYF. CDR3 sequence (DNA): TGTGCCAGCAGCCAGATGGGACAGGGGCAAAATCAGTTTGCGCAGTATTTT. The chain has TRBV11-2 and TRBJ2-3; 10 positions agree with TRBD1. Trimming cost V 5 bases and J 10 bases; bases outside gene matches: 18. The germline CDR1 and CDR2 sequences are SGHAT and FQNNGV. The CDR3 runs 17 residues.

This clonotype was detected only a few times. This may arise from a read error, as a much more abundant clone is one base away. The V gene is TRBV9, the J gene TRBJ2-1; perhaps TRBD1 as D (6 bases). The CDR3 extends over 14 amino acids. Germline values: CDR1 SGDLS, CDR2 YYNGEE. CDR3 loop: CPLSTGFPYNEQSF. The CDR3 DNA follows: TGTCCCTTGAGCACAGGGTTCCCCTACAATGAGCAGTCCTTC.

V usage is TRBV20-1 and J usage is TRBJ2-4; 8 positions agree with TRBD2. The CDR3 loop spans 16 amino acids. Trimming took 2 bases from V and 1 from J; bases not matched to a gene: 7. Germline CDR1 reads DFQATT; CDR2 reads SNEGSKA (reference sequence). CDR3 loop: CSARLAGAVAKNIQYF. CDR3 coding DNA: TGCAGTGCTAGACTAGCGGGCGCGGTCGCCAAAAACATTCAGTACTTC.

This sequence joins TRBV24-1 and TRBJ2-6; D call uncertain. CDR3 length: 15 amino acids. Trimming pared 5 bases from V and 0 bases from J, leaving 7 bases between. Germline V gene sequence: CDR1 KGHDR, CDR2 SFDVKD. CDR3 nucleotide sequence: TGTGCCACCAGTGGGCCTATCTCTGGGGCCAACGTCCTGACTTTC. This encodes CATSGPISGANVLTF.

This clonotype was seen ten or more times. This chain's CDR3 is CASSLMPTGQGDYGYTF. The DNA for the CDR3 is TGTGCCAGCAGCTTGATGCCGACGGGACAGGGAGACTATGGCTACACCTTC. V usage is TRBV5-5 and J usage is TRBJ1-2, with 9 bases aligning to TRBD1. After removal of 1 base from V and 3 bases from J, the junction contained 10 bases not matched to a gene. CDR3 length: 17 residues. Per the germline V gene, CDR1 is SGHKS and CDR2 is YYEKEE (reference sequence). The full variable domain, completed using reference TRBV5-5 and TRBJ1-2, is DAGVTQSPTHLIKTRGQQVTLRCSPISGHKSVSWYQQVLGQGPQFIFQYYEKEERGRGNFPDRFSARQFPNYSSELNVNALLLGDSALYLCASSLMPTGQGDYGYTFGSGTRLTVV.

This clonotype has at least ten counts. As DNA, the CDR3 is TGTGCCACCAGTGGACCCGTGTCGGGAGGGAGCACAGATACGCAGTATTTT. Its translation: CATSGPVSGGSTDTQYF. This chain links TRBV24-1 with TRBJ2-3, with TRBD2 identical over 8 bases. CDR1 KGHDR and CDR2 SFDVKD come from the germline V gene. The CDR3 is 17 amino acids. The V gene end was trimmed by 5 bases and the J gene end by 0 bases; junction bases not matched to a gene: 9.

This clonotype occurred many times. This chain connects TRBV19 to TRBJ2-3; possible D gene TRBD1, 6 bases. This CDR3 has 13 amino acids. Germline CDR1 reads LNHDA; CDR2 reads SQIVND (reference sequence). The germline V and J ends were trimmed by 11 bases and 4 bases, with 16 bases remaining between them. CDR3 coding DNA: TGTGCCGACTACCCGGGACAATCAGATACGCAGTATTTT. Its protein product is CADYPGQSDTQYF.

The J gene is TRBJ1-1, the V gene TRBV25-1; no clear D. V was cut by 2 bases and J by 3 bases, with 16 bases left in between. This CDR3 comprises 16 residues. In germline, CDR1 is MGHDK, CDR2 SYGVNS. The CDR3 sequence: CASSEGLRTGDTEAFF. CDR3 DNA: TGTGCCAGCAGTGAAGGACTTCGCACCGGGGACACTGAAGCTTTCTTT.